These 10 T cell receptor beta chains originate from one sample sequenced in a study of blood T cell repertoires in COVID-19. Only in-frame clones appear in the TCRdb table, and some are missing; sequencing was by immunoSEQ multiplex PCR. The data show roughly 78,000 clones, 88% seen once. The sequenced sample was peripheral blood. These receptors were obtained from a man between 45 and 60 years old with acute or convalescent COVID-19.

The chain combines TRBV7-9 with TRBJ2-2; D perhaps matches TRBD2 (5 bases). The CDR3 is made up of 14 amino acids. Germline lookup yields CDR1 SEHNR and CDR2 FQNEAQ (reference sequence). V was trimmed by 7 bases and J by 7 bases, leaving 16 bases between them. In DNA, the CDR3 is TGTGCCAGCACCAAACACCTAGCTTACGGGGAGCTGTTTTTT. This encodes CASTKHLAYGELFF.

The J gene is TRBJ2-7, the V gene TRBV6-6; possibly TRBD1 for D (6 bases). The V end was cut by 5 bases, the J end by 2 bases, with 13 bases between. Germline loops: CDR1 MNHNY, CDR2 SVGAGI (reference sequence). The CDR3 spans 14 residues. The CDR3 sequence: CASSDRQETYEQYF. CDR3 bases: TGTGCCAGCAGTGACCGACAGGAGACCTACGAGCAGTACTTC.

The chain links TRBV2 to TRBJ1-1, with D possibly being TRBD1 (6 bases). The CDR3 loop spans 15 amino acids. Between the trimmed V and J ends, which lost 6 bases and 5 bases, there was a span of 19 bases. Germline-derived CDR1 and CDR2 are SNHLY and FYNNEI. CDR3 nucleotides: TGTGCCAGCAGGCCCGGGGGGGGGCGAGGGACTGAAGCTTTCTTT. This translates into CASRPGGGRGTEAFF.

The sample holds a few counts of this clone. The V gene is TRBV4-1, the J gene TRBJ1-1; 7 bases fit TRBD1. The CDR3 extends over 17 amino acids. Germline-derived CDR1 and CDR2 are MGHRA and YSYEKL. The ends lost 2 bases at V and 3 bases at J; junction bases unmatched: 12. The CDR3 coding sequence is TGCGCCAGCAGCCAACAGACGACAGGGTCGGGGTACACTGAAGCTTTCTTT. The encoded protein is CASSQQTTGSGYTEAFF.

V and J are TRBV29-1 and TRBJ2-1; 10 bases map to TRBD1. Germline V gives CDR1 SQVTM, CDR2 ANQGSEA. With V trimmed by 7 bases and J by 8 bases, 8 bases remained unmatched. This CDR3 is 13 amino acids long. In nucleotides, the CDR3 is TGCAGCGCCCCGAGACAGGGGGCCTATGAGCAGTTCTTC. Residues: CSAPRQGAYEQFF.

The V gene is TRBV28, the J gene TRBJ2-3; maybe TRBD2 (7 bases). The V end was cut by 3 bases, the J end by 4 bases, with 11 bases between. CDR1 is MDHEN, CDR2 SYDVKM, per germline. This CDR3 is built from 14 residues. The CDR3 bases are TGTGCCAGCAGTTTGGGGGGGCGTCCAGATACGCAGTATTTT. Protein sequence: CASSLGGRPDTQYF.

The J gene is TRBJ2-1, the V gene TRBV6-4, with a tentative D call TRBD2 (5 bases). V lost 5 bases to trimming and J lost 4 bases, with 21 bases between them. CDR3 length: 17 residues. The germline V gene has CDR1 MRHNA and CDR2 SNTAGT. CDR3 in DNA: TGTGCCAGCAGTAGAGAAGGACTCAACGCACAGTACAATGAGCAGTTCTTC. Encoded protein: CASSREGLNAQYNEQFF.

The V gene is TRBV6-5, the J gene TRBJ2-6; D is possibly TRBD2 (6 bases). This CDR3 is 14 amino acids long. Trimming left V 6 bases short and J 0 bases short, with 6 bases between. Germline V gene sequence: CDR1 MNHEY, CDR2 SVGAGI. CDR3 nucleotide sequence: TGTGCCAGCAGGGACTACTCTGGGGCCAACGTCCTGACTTTC. Translation: CASRDYSGANVLTF.

The V and J genes are TRBV3-1 (or the pseudogene TRBV3-2) and TRBJ2-7, with 9 bases identical to TRBD2. Germline CDR1 LGHDT, CDR2 YNNKEL (reference sequence). V lost 4 bases and J lost 3; bases outside the gene matches: 7. The CDR3 totals 15 residues. DNA of the CDR3: TGTGCCAGCAGCCCTCTAAAGCGGGGGGACTACGAGCAGTACTTC. Translation gives CASSPLKRGDYEQYF.

V usage is TRBV5-1 and J usage is TRBJ2-7, with TRBD1 matching 8 bases. CDR1 and CDR2 (germline): SGHRS, YFSETQ. The length of the CDR3 is 12 residues. After removal of 7 bases from V and 4 bases from J, the junction contained 4 bases not matched to a gene. CDR3 residues: CASGTGEYEQYF. For the CDR3, the DNA is TGCGCCAGCGGGACAGGCGAGTACGAGCAGTACTTC. Based on the CDR3 plus reference TRBV5-1 and TRBJ2-7, the full variable domain is KAGVTQTPRYLIKTRGQQVTLSCSPISGHRSVSWYQQTPGQGLQFLFEYFSETQRNKGNFPGRFSGRQFSNSRSEMNVSTLELGDSALYLCASGTGEYEQYFGPGTRLTVT.